This entry lists 8 T cell receptor beta chains sequenced from one sample in a study of cytomegalovirus exposure and HLA in healthy donors. With 60 Vbeta and 13 Jbeta primers, the PCR was carried out. The method was immunoSEQ multiplex PCR; TCRdb's version includes in-frame clones alone and lacks a portion of them. Of 180,000 or so clones listed, approximately 78% are singletons. The specimen was PBMCs. The source of these receptors is a woman aged 18-35 years in good health and CMV-seronegative.

The chain couples TRBV19 to TRBJ1-5; 7 nucleotides match TRBD1. Germline assignment: CDR1 LNHDA and CDR2 SQIVND (reference sequence). The CDR3 covers 14 residues. V was pared by 3 bases and J by 8 bases, with 7 bases of the junction left unmatched. Here the CDR3 DNA reads TGTGCCAGTAGTATCGCCGGGACAGACGAGCCCCAGCATTTT. Encoded protein: CASSIAGTDEPQHF.

This clone has only one observation. J is TRBJ1-1 and V is TRBV28; D gene uncertain. CDR3 size: 14 residues. V lost 6 bases, J lost 1 base, and 12 bases lay in between. Germline CDR1 is MDHEN and CDR2 is SYDVKM. The CDR3: CASRFVPRNTEAFF. CDR3 sequence (DNA): TGTGCCAGCAGGTTCGTCCCGCGGAACACTGAAGCTTTCTTT.

The J gene is TRBJ1-4, the V gene TRBV28, with D hard to call. Germline V gives CDR1 MDHEN, CDR2 SYDVKM. The CDR3 runs 12 residues. The V end was cut by 8 bases, the J end by 4 bases, with 8 bases between. The chain's CDR3 is CASRTVNEKLFF. The CDR3 DNA sequence: TGTGCCAGCCGAACTGTTAATGAAAAACTGTTTTTT. Full variable domain (remainder filled in from reference TRBV28 and TRBJ1-4): DVKVTQSSRYLVKRTGEKVFLECVQDMDHENMFWYRQDPGLGLRLIYFSYDVKMKEKGDIPEGYSVSREKKERFSLILESASTNQTSMYLCASRTVNEKLFFGSGTQLSVL.

V gene TRBV9 combines with J gene TRBJ1-1, with TRBD1 matching 7 bases. CDR3 length: 15 residues. The junction had 9 bases not matched to a gene; V was cut back by 4 bases and J by 3 bases. Germline CDR1 SGDLS, CDR2 YYNGEE. The CDR3 sequence: CASSPGGQEDTEAFF. CDR3 nucleotide sequence: TGTGCCAGCAGCCCTGGTGGACAGGAGGACACTGAAGCTTTCTTT.

V is TRBV30 and J is TRBJ2-2; 12 nucleotides align to TRBD2. This CDR3 contains 16 residues. V shed 1 base and J 5 bases; nucleotides not matched to a gene: 5. Germline V gene data show CDR1 as GTSNPN and CDR2 as SVGIG (reference sequence). The CDR3 sequence: CAWSGGTSGFTGELFF. The CDR3 bases are TGTGCCTGGAGTGGCGGGACTAGCGGGTTTACCGGGGAGCTGTTTTTT.

The rearrangement links TRBV19 to TRBJ2-3, with D unresolved. CDR1 LNHDA and CDR2 SQIVND come from the germline V gene (reference sequence). Trimming removed 4 bases from V and 0 bases from J, with 5 bases in between. There are 13 residues in the CDR3. This CDR3 is CASSTISTDTQYF. The CDR3 DNA reads TGTGCCAGTAGTACAATTAGCACAGATACGCAGTATTTT.

The gene calls are TRBV9 and TRBJ2-5; 7 bases are shared with TRBD1. J was trimmed by 2 bases and V by 2 bases; bases with no gene match: 6. Germline CDR1 is SGDLS and CDR2 is YYNGEE. The CDR3 is 15 amino acids. The CDR3 region has the DNA TGTGCCAGCAGCGTGAGACAGGGCGATCAAGAGACCCAGTACTTC. It is translated as CASSVRQGDQETQYF.

This clone has a single count. In the same sample, other DNA sequences code for this CDR3. V usage is TRBV6-5 and J usage is TRBJ2-2, with TRBD2 matching 7 bases. V trimming: 8 bases; J trimming: 4 bases; junction bases outside the gene matches: 13. The CDR3 is made up of 16 amino acids. CDR1 is MNHEY and CDR2 is SVGAGI in the germline V gene. The CDR3 bases are TGTGCCAGCGGTTCACGGGAGGCCGCATCCACCGGGGAGCTGTTTTTT. Residues: CASGSREAASTGELFF.